The 26 T cell receptor beta chains presented below share a single source sample, sequenced in a study of T cells in Graves' hyperthyroidism and ophthalmopathy. Using RNA transcripts as the source, TCR beta CDR3 regions were amplified. The primer set for the first-round RT-PCR of the TCR CDR3 was HTBI. From the multiplex PCR reads, TCRdb called clonotypes with MiXCR, one entry per CDR3 protein. The repertoire consists of 350,000 to 400,000 distinct CDR3 sequences, with approximately 15% occurring once and the leading ten covering 9.5% to 12%. The sequenced material came from blood. The receptors originated from a woman aged 60-75 years with Graves' hyperthyroidism.

This clonotype was observed a handful of times. The chain combines TRBV6-5 with TRBJ2-7; D uncertain. CDR1 MNHEY and CDR2 SVGAGI come from the germline V gene. The CDR3 extends over 16 amino acids. Trimming removed 0 bases from V and 5 bases from J, with 17 bases in between. This chain's CDR3 is CASSYSSDPFSNEQYF. The CDR3 nucleotides are TGTGCCAGCAGTTACTCGTCCGATCCTTTCTCGAACGAGCAGTACTTC.

This clonotype was found many times. The V gene is TRBV27, the J gene TRBJ1-2; 7 positions agree with TRBD1. The CDR3 extends over 15 amino acids. Germline V gene sequence: CDR1 MNHEY, CDR2 SMNVEV (reference sequence). J lost 6 bases, V lost 4 bases, and 11 bases had no gene match. CDR3 sequence: CASSSFQPGGDGYTF. The CDR3 DNA reads as TGTGCCAGCAGTTCATTTCAACCAGGGGGTGATGGCTACACCTTC.

V and J are TRBV6-6 and TRBJ1-3, with D unclear. Germline assignment: CDR1 MNHNY and CDR2 SVGAGI (reference sequence). Trimming shortened V by 0 bases and J by 2 bases, and 8 bases separated the two germline ends. The CDR3 has 15 residues. The CDR3 region has the DNA TGTGCCAGCAGTTACTCGTTTAGGCCTGGAAACACCATATATTTT. Amino acid sequence: CASSYSFRPGNTIYF.

This clonotype was detected many times. V usage is TRBV30 and J usage is TRBJ1-1; D not resolved. V dropped 5 bases and J dropped 4 bases, with 11 bases sitting between them. The V gene's germline CDR1 is GTSNPN and CDR2 SVGIG (reference sequence). The CDR3 is 12 residues long. CDR3 in DNA: TGTGCCTGGGGAAGGGTGGGCACTGAAGCTTTCTTT. Translating it yields CAWGRVGTEAFF.

The CDR3 region is CASSLEWGSNYGYTF. The DNA of the CDR3 is TGCGCCAGCAGCTTGGAGTGGGGATCTAACTATGGCTACACCTTC. V is TRBV5-1 and J is TRBJ1-2; no clear D gene. V gave up 0 bases and J gave up 0 bases, with 9 bases separating them. The CDR3 sequence is 15 residues long. Looked up from germline, CDR1 is SGHRS and CDR2 is YFSETQ.

There are a few counts of this clonotype. The chain's CDR3 is CASSPQGGPASPTDTQYF. The CDR3 nucleotides read TGCGCCAGCAGCCCCCAGGGGGGGCCAGCAAGCCCCACAGATACGCAGTATTTT. The V call is TRBV4-1, the J call TRBJ2-3, with D possibly called TRBD1 or TRBD2 (7 bases each). There are 18 residues in the CDR3. V lost 4 bases to trimming and J lost 2 bases, with 22 bases between them. The V gene's germline CDR1 is MGHRA and CDR2 YSYEKL.

This clonotype was recorded many times. V and J are TRBV9 and TRBJ1-2; D is unclear. V was shortened by 0 bases and J by 5 bases, with 17 bases between the two germline ends. The CDR3 consists of 16 residues. Germline V lookup: CDR1 SGDLS, CDR2 YYNGEE. This CDR3 is CASSVAVAERKYGYTF. The CDR3 DNA follows: TGTGCCAGCAGCGTAGCTGTCGCTGAGAGAAAATATGGCTACACCTTC.

The rearrangement links TRBV12-3 or TRBV12-4 to TRBJ2-7, with 13 positions matching TRBD2. The CDR3 consists of 17 residues. J gave up 0 bases and V 8 bases, and 10 bases lay outside the gene matches. The CDR3 sequence: CASYGTSGMGSSYEQYF. The CDR3 DNA is TGTGCCAGCTACGGGACTAGCGGGATGGGGAGCTCCTACGAGCAGTACTTC.

In its sample, this clonotype was seen a few times. The rearrangement links TRBV19 to TRBJ2-1; D call uncertain. Germline CDR1 LNHDA, CDR2 SQIVND (reference sequence). This CDR3 spans 13 amino acids. Between the trimmed V and J ends, which lost 1 base and 6 bases, there was a span of 7 bases. In DNA form, the CDR3 reads TGTGCCAGTAGTATAGGTACGATCAATGAGCAGTTCTTC. Amino acids: CASSIGTINEQFF.

This clonotype has at least ten counts. This chain uses TRBV5-1 with TRBJ1-1; no clear D gene. Trimming pared 5 bases from V and 3 bases from J, leaving 11 bases between. The CDR3 spans 13 residues. Germline loops: CDR1 SGHRS, CDR2 YFSETQ. The DNA for the CDR3 is TGCGCCAGCAGAGTGGACGGGTACACTGAAGCTTTCTTT. Encoded protein: CASRVDGYTEAFF.

There are many counts of this clonotype. CDR3 nucleotide sequence: TGTGCCAGCAGTGACGAGGGGGCAGGGACAGATACGCAGTATTTT. This gives the protein CASSDEGAGTDTQYF. The chain is built from TRBV2 and TRBJ2-3; 7 bases match TRBD1. CDR1 SNHLY and CDR2 FYNNEI come from the germline V gene. Losses at the gene ends were 3 bases for V and 3 bases for J; bases not matched to a gene: 6. The CDR3 is 15 residues long.

The genes are TRBV5-1 and TRBJ2-7, with a possible D match to TRBD2 (6 bases). V gave up 1 base and J gave up 3 bases, with 11 bases separating them. The germline V gene has CDR1 SGHRS and CDR2 YFSETQ. This CDR3 region has 14 residues. CDR3 in amino acids: CASSLFRGSYEQYF. CDR3 sequence (DNA): TGCGCCAGCAGCTTGTTTCGGGGGAGCTACGAGCAGTACTTC.

This clonotype was picked up many times. The genes are TRBV6-1 and TRBJ2-3; TRBD1 agrees at 9 bases. Germline trimming cut 7 bases from V and 4 bases from J; bases unmatched to any gene: 9. The CDR3 totals 15 residues. In germline, CDR1 is MNHNS, CDR2 SASEGT. CDR3 nucleotides: TGTGCCAGCATTGTGGGACAGGGAAGGTCAGATACGCAGTATTTT. Translation: CASIVGQGRSDTQYF.

In this sample, this clonotype turned up many times. The rearrangement uses TRBV19 and TRBJ2-1; weak D call: TRBD1 (5 bases). Per the germline V gene, CDR1 is LNHDA and CDR2 is SQIVND (reference sequence). The CDR3 contains 14 residues. Deletions cut 5 bases from V and 8 bases from J, with 16 bases between. The CDR3 is CASSPVAGYYEQFF. CDR3 DNA sequence: TGTGCCAGTAGTCCTGTGGCAGGGTACTATGAGCAGTTCTTC.

The V and J genes are TRBV6-4 and TRBJ1-2; 8 nucleotides match TRBD1. The CDR3 sequence is 14 residues long. Germline trimming cut 6 bases from V and 4 bases from J; bases unmatched to any gene: 7. Germline V gene sequence: CDR1 MRHNA, CDR2 SNTAGT. The CDR3 is CASSAGTGSYGYTF. CDR3 coding DNA: TGTGCCAGCAGCGCCGGGACAGGAAGCTATGGCTACACCTTC.

This clonotype was seen a few times. With a much larger clone just one base away, this may be a read error. Given the absence of the conserved phenylalanine or tryptophan at the CDR3 end, a read error is likely. The rearrangement links TRBV2 to TRBJ1-2; D gene uncertain. Germline CDR1 SNHLY, CDR2 FYNNEI. The CDR3 extends over 13 amino acids. V was shortened by 2 bases and J by 7 bases, with 11 bases between the two germline ends. The CDR3 protein is CASSELTDSGYTL. The CDR3 nucleotides are TGTGCCAGCAGTGAATTGACGGATAGTGGCTACACCCTC.

On this clonotype: A much larger clone is a single base away; this may be a read error. V and J are TRBV28 and TRBJ2-4, with TRBD2 identical over 7 bases. CDR1 MDHEN and CDR2 SYDVKM come from the germline V gene. The CDR3 is 15 amino acids. The DNA of the CDR3 is TGTGCCAGCAACCCGGGGGGAGGGACCAAAAACATTCGGTACTTC. Translation gives CASNPGGGTKNIRYF.

In this sample, this clonotype turned up many times. The chain couples TRBV11-2 to TRBJ2-3; possibly TRBD2 for D (6 bases). Germline V gene data show CDR1 as SGHAT and CDR2 as FQNNGV. The CDR3 consists of 12 residues. Deletions cut 0 bases from V and 11 bases from J, with 9 bases between. CDR3 amino acids: CASSLEEGMQYF. The CDR3 region has the DNA TGTGCCAGCAGCTTAGAGGAGGGAATGCAGTATTTT.

Regarding this clonotype: A much larger clone lies one base from this, so it may be a read error. In this CDR3 the conserved last residue, phenylalanine or tryptophan, is missing, so a read error is likely. The J gene is TRBJ2-7, the V gene TRBV28; D might be TRBD1 (6 bases). Deletions cut 7 bases from V and 5 bases from J, with 21 bases between. Germline loops: CDR1 MDHEN, CDR2 SYDVKM. CDR3 length equals 15 residues. This chain's CDR3 is CASTLGPQGLDEQYL. The CDR3 nucleotides read TGTGCCAGCACACTAGGTCCCCAGGGGCTCGACGAGCAGTACCTC.

This clonotype is a singleton in its sample. A much more abundant neighbour one base away suggests this may be a read error. The gene calls are TRBV5-1 and TRBJ1-3, with D perhaps matching TRBD1 (5 bases). In germline, CDR1 is SGHRS, CDR2 YFSETQ. This CDR3 comprises 13 residues. The CDR3 reads CAGSLGPGNTIYF. CDR3 nucleotide sequence: TGCGCCGGCAGCTTGGGACCCGGAAACACCATATATTTT.

The rearrangement links TRBV7-9 to TRBJ2-3, with 10 nucleotides matching TRBD1. The CDR3 spans 17 residues. Germline CDR1 and CDR2: SEHNR and FQNEAQ (reference sequence). V trimming: 5 bases; J trimming: 4 bases; junction bases outside the gene matches: 12. CDR3 sequence reads: CASSTTSGTGVSDTQYF. The CDR3 nucleotides read TGTGCCAGCAGCACCACGTCCGGGACAGGGGTTTCAGATACGCAGTATTTT. The full variable domain, its missing parts supplied by reference TRBV7-9 and TRBJ2-3, is DTGVSQNPRHKITKRGQNVTFRCDPISEHNRLYWYRQTLGQGPEFLTYFQNEAQLEKSRLLSDRFSAERPKGSFSTLEIQRTEQGDSAMYLCASSTTSGTGVSDTQYFGPGTRLTVL.

This clonotype was seen at least ten times. The V and J genes are TRBV6-1 and TRBJ2-3; possible D gene TRBD2, 6 bases. Germline V gives CDR1 MNHNS, CDR2 SASEGT. The CDR3 length is 15 residues. Trimming pared 8 bases from V and 5 bases from J, leaving 20 bases between. The CDR3, as DNA: TGTGCCAGCGGCACGGGAGTGTCGGTGATAGATACGCAGTATTTT. Translation: CASGTGVSVIDTQYF.

This clonotype was seen repeatedly, ten times or more. V and J are TRBV30 and TRBJ2-3; weak D call: TRBD1 (5 bases). The CDR3 consists of 12 residues. Per germline, CDR1 GTSNPN and CDR2 SVGIG (reference sequence). Trimming stripped 0 bases from V and 6 bases from J, with 7 bases between. CDR3 residues: CAWSVKGDTQYF. The CDR3 coding sequence is TGTGCCTGGAGTGTCAAGGGGGATACGCAGTATTTT.

V gene TRBV15 combines with J gene TRBJ2-2, with a weak D call TRBD1 (5 bases). Germline V gene data show CDR1 as LNHNV and CDR2 as YYDKDF (reference sequence). The V and J ends lost 5 bases and 3 bases respectively, with 13 bases between them. CDR3 length: 15 residues. The DNA for the CDR3 is TGTGCCACCAGCTCTACCTCAGGGTACACCGGGGAGCTGTTTTTT. Translation: CATSSTSGYTGELFF.

This clonotype was picked up many times. J is TRBJ1-1 and V is TRBV5-1, with 7 bases that match TRBD1. The CDR3 extends over 15 amino acids. V shed 4 bases and J 5 bases; nucleotides not matched to a gene: 11. Germline V lookup: CDR1 SGHRS, CDR2 YFSETQ. Written as DNA, the CDR3 is TGCGCCAGCAGCCAGGGACAGACGTTCGGAACTGAAGCTTTCTTT. Translating gives CASSQGQTFGTEAFF.

At least ten counts were recorded for this clonotype. V is TRBV3-1 and J is TRBJ2-1; no definite D call. This CDR3 comprises 15 residues. The germline CDR1 and CDR2 sequences are LGHDT and YNNKEL (reference sequence). Trimming left V 4 bases short and J 0 bases short, with 10 bases between. For the CDR3, the DNA is TGTGCCAGCAGCCCCGAAATGAGCTCCTACAATGAGCAGTTCTTC. Translating gives CASSPEMSSYNEQFF.